This note documents a single T cell receptor (beta chain) sequence. What it binds is not known. This entry is derived from a study of cytomegalovirus exposure and HLA in healthy donors. The study, taken as a whole, reports: Later work associated fewer than 20,000 TCR beta sequences with HLA alleles at 0.05 false discovery rate. Researchers catalogued about 160 TCR beta chains as cytomegalovirus-associated. Sequences of the TCR beta chain were said to predict the HLA-A and HLA-B alleles of most subjects accurately. An analysis was carried out at a later point. It showed that HLA-associated TCR beta chains were more clonally expanded than equally common non-associated chains.

Primers included in the PCR were 60 Vbeta and 13 Jbeta primers. The repertoire was sequenced with immunoSEQ multiplex PCR; TCRdb's copy has only in-frame clones and lacks some. The sample holds approximately 280,000 clones, more than 80% seen once. CDR1 and CDR2 from the germline V gene are ENHRY and SYGVKD. The CDR3 has 17 residues. V was clipped by 4 bases and J by 0 bases; unmatched bases: 9. The receptor comes from a man aged 35-49 years in good health and CMV-seropositive. The chain uses TRBV10-3 and TRBJ2-1, with 7 positions matching TRBD2. Input material: PBMCs. The CDR3 DNA sequence: TGTGCCATCAGTGCCACTTCAGCGGGGCACTCCTACAATGAGCAGTTCTTC. As protein: CAISATSAGHSYNEQFF.